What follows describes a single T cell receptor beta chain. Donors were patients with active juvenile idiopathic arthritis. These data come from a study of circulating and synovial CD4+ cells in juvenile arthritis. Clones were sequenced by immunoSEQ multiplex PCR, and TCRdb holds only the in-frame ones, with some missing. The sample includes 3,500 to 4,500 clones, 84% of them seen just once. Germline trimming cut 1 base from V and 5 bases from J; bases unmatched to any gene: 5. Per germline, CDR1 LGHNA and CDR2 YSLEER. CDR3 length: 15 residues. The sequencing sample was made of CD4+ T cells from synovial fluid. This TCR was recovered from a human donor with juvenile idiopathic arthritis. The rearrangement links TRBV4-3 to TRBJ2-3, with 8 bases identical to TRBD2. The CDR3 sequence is CASSQVSGGQDTQYF. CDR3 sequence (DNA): TGCGCCAGCAGCCAAGTCTCGGGGGGGCAAGATACGCAGTATTTT.